This section outlines one T cell receptor (beta chain) sequence together with its context. Its antigen is unidentified. Both 60 Vbeta primers and 13 Jbeta primers went into the PCR. The repertoire was sequenced with immunoSEQ multiplex PCR; TCRdb's copy has only in-frame clones and lacks some. Among roughly 130,000 clones listed, 65% to 90% were seen once. Germline loops: CDR1 LNHDA, CDR2 SQIVND (reference sequence). This CDR3 region has 18 residues. Trimming removed 3 bases from V and 1 base from J; junction bases left unmatched: 11. The data belong to a study of cytomegalovirus exposure and HLA in healthy donors. Points from the study as a whole: When analyzed later, the rates of TCR association showed variation by HLA locus, with DRB1 the most and HLA-C the fewest. The only immune exposure information that was available was CMV serostatus. Further analysis, carried out later, found HLA-associated TCR beta chains more clonally expanded than equally common other chains. Researchers reported in a later analysis that a missense DCLRE1C variant was tied to TCR beta V- and J-gene trimming.

The V gene is TRBV19, the J gene TRBJ2-4, with TRBD2 matching 8 bases. Source material: PBMCs. The sequence derives from a young woman in good health and CMV-seropositive. CDR3: CASSIGLADRMAKNIQYF. The CDR3 region has the DNA TGTGCCAGTAGTATCGGACTAGCCGACCGTATGGCCAAAAACATTCAGTACTTC.